A single T cell receptor (beta chain) is shown here with its context. This clone was seen more than once but under ten times. There is no known antigen for this receptor. Nothing much larger sits one base from this clone, and base qualities are not available. Spanning cysteine to phenylalanine, the CDR3 consists of 16 amino acids. Kept here is only the CDR3 DNA, which spans 48 bases and is read in frame from base 1. Sequences MNHNS (CDR1) and SASEGT (CDR2) are obtained from the germline V gene. Unmatched junction bases come to 5, with V trimmed by 2 bases and J by 3 bases. The time point label for this specimen denotes: cycle 1 day 1 (C1D1), immediately before nivolumab initiation. All trial patients had relapsed after autologous stem cell transplantation, with cohorts A, B and C differing in prior brentuximab vedotin exposure. The trial cohort comprised fewer than 65 patients with relapsed/refractory classical Hodgkin lymphoma whose best overall responses were complete response, partial response or progressive disease. In the multi-cohort phase II CheckMate 205 trial, trial patients received single-agent nivolumab. Best overall response was determined by an independent review committee according to the 2007 International Working Group response criteria. Trial PBMCs were collected just before the start of nivolumab (C1D1) and during therapy at cycle 2 day 1 and cycle 4 day 1. After peripheral blood was drawn into 8 mL Vacutainer Cell Preparation Tubes, PBMCs were isolated by centrifugation and then cryopreserved.

The data were obtained in a study of PD-1 blockade in classical Hodgkin lymphoma (dated by TCRdb to about 2020). About the full investigation: Nivolumab dosing was 3 mg/kg intravenously every 2 weeks, continuing until either disease progression or unacceptable toxicity. A peripheral blood immune signature of response to PD-1 blockade in classical Hodgkin lymphoma was defined using TCR beta sequencing and CyTOF. General findings and caveats noted by the study authors: By C4D1, a significant rise was seen in CD4+ TCR diversity but not in CD8+ TCR diversity (p=0.0027 vs p=0.16), and the rise was most apparent among complete responders (p=0.02). Baseline TCR diversity was reported as lower in newly diagnosed patients than in healthy donors, and lower still in relapsed/refractory patients. Only a single clinical trial cohort was studied, and what caused the repertoire differences, possibly disease activity or prior therapy, remained undefined. Patients starting nivolumab less than 1 year after ASCT had lower diversity and were excluded from later analyses to avoid confounding by immune reconstitution. Trial patients achieving complete response had baseline diversity similar to newly diagnosed patients, whereas partial responders and progressors had significantly lower diversity.

Genomic DNA was extracted with the Qiagen DNeasy kit from unsorted PBMCs and from negatively selected CD4+ and CD8+ fractions. Using primers that anneal to V and J segments, immunoSEQ multiplex PCR amplified the TCR beta CDR3 regions. A synthetic immune receptor repertoire was used to minimize amplification bias, and any residual bias was removed computationally once sequencing was done. The authors processed their data as follows. Custom Python scripts were used to quantify repertoire diversity as the Shannon entropy index. Unsorted, CD4+ and CD8+ repertoires were analyzed separately, except for combined analyses in which CD4+ and CD8+ sequences were merged in silico. Clonal expansion was defined as at least a 2-fold frequency increase after treatment relative to C1D1, with a pseudocount of 0.5 for undetected baseline clones. Clones with 0 or 1 copy at C1D1 were defined as singleton clones, while clones with 2 or more copies were defined as non-singleton clones. By matching protein sequences in sorted samples from the same patient, clones expanded in unsorted samples were annotated as CD4+, CD8+ or unknown. Diversity changes from C1D1 to C4D1 were tested in paired samples using Wilcoxon tests. Held by TCRdb, this immuneACCESS table contains in-frame sequences only and omits some clones. Under half of the omission traces to an unresolved V gene where checked; the cause of the rest is unknown. The DNA was the basis for D and trimming; V, J and clone size are from that table. The sample table shows 70,000 or so clones, and more than 85% are seen once. Approximately 8% of the sample is in the top ten clones.

The chain couples TRBV6-1 to TRBJ1-2; TRBD1 agrees with 11 junctional bases. The sample was peripheral blood mononuclear cells (PBMCs), taken at baseline. This clonotype originated in a human donor with classical Hodgkin lymphoma. This receptor carries the CDR3 CASSERRTGGHYGYTF. The sequenced DNA: TGTGCCAGCAGTGAACGTAGGACAGGGGGCCACTATGGCTACACCTTC.